A selection of T cell receptor beta chains follows, all from one sample in a study of CD8 T cells in Susac syndrome. MiXCR, applied by TCRdb to the immunoSEQ multiplex PCR reads, yields one record per CDR3 protein. The sample lists under 70,000 distinct CDR3 sequences, just over 90% seen once, with approximately 0.18% in the top ten. Sequencing was done on a sample of CD8+ T cells from PBMCs. All receptors come from a human donor in good health. Each CDR3 is given with its conserved first and last residue. D genes are given only for firm matches. Some rows have no size entry. The others give once, few or many, or a class for an expanded clone.

V gene,clone size,D gene,J gene,CDR3 DNA,CDR3 protein
TRBV9,-,-,TRBJ2-3,TGTGCCAGCAGCCTTACTCTATCCACAGATACGCAGTATTTT,CASSLTLSTDTQYF
TRBV13,once,-,TRBJ2-2,TGTGCCAGCAGCCAGGCTTCCGGGGAGCTGTTTTTT,CASSQASGELFF
TRBV10-1,-,-,TRBJ2-3,TGCGCCAGCAGTGGCCAGGGTAGCACAGATACGCAGTATTTT,CASSGQGSTDTQYF
TRBV6-1,-,TRBD1,TRBJ2-1,TGTGCCAGCAGTCGCGGGACAGGGGGGGATGAGCAGTTCTTC,CASSRGTGGDEQFF
TRBV6-1,-,-,TRBJ1-3,TGTGCCATCCAGCCGGAGGGGGGCGAAAATATAGACACCATATATTTT,CAIQPEGGENIDTIYF
TRBV7-3,-,-,TRBJ2-1,TGTGCCAGCAGCTCTACCGGGGCAGAAAATGAGCAGTTCTTC,CASSSTGAENEQFF
TRBV6-5,-,-,TRBJ2-2,TGTGCCAGCAGTTACCGATTCGGCGGGGAGCTGTTTTTT,CASSYRFGGELFF
TRBV12-3/TRBV12-4,-,-,TRBJ1-2,TGTGCCAGCAGTTTATCCTGGGGGCGTAACTATGGCTACACCTTC,CASSLSWGRNYGYTF
TRBV19,-,-,TRBJ1-2,TGTGCCAGTAGTATCTCCGGGACGGACTATGGCTACACCTTC,CASSISGTDYGYTF
TRBV7-3,-,-,TRBJ1-6,TGTGCCAGCAGCTTAGACAGCAATTCACCCCTCCACTTT,CASSLDSNSPLHF
TRBV2,-,TRBD2,TRBJ2-2,TGTGCCAGCAGTATTCCGGGACTAGCGCCCGGGGAGCTGTTTTTT,CASSIPGLAPGELFF
TRBV9,-,-,TRBJ1-1,TGTGCCAGCAGCGTAGATAGTGGCGGGGGACACCCGAACACTGAAGCTTTCTTT,CASSVDSGGGHPNTEAFF
TRBV9,-,TRBD1,TRBJ1-2,TGTGCCAGCAGCACCAACAGGGGCGCTAACTATGGCTACACCTTC,CASSTNRGANYGYTF
TRBV4-2,-,-,TRBJ2-7,TGTGCCAGCAGCCCTCTAGGATCCTACGAGCAGTACTTC,CASSPLGSYEQYF
TRBV5-5,-,TRBD2,TRBJ2-1,TGTGCCAGCAGCTTGCCGAGCGGGGGGGCCTACAATGAGCAGTTCTTC,CASSLPSGGAYNEQFF
TRBV5-6,-,TRBD2,TRBJ2-7,TGTGCCAGCACCTTTTGGGCGGGGGGAATCTACGAGCAGTACTTC,CASTFWAGGIYEQYF
TRBV4-3,-,-,TRBJ2-7,TGCGCCAGCAGCCAAGATAGCACTCCGACCTACGAGCAGTACTTC,CASSQDSTPTYEQYF
TRBV7-9,-,TRBD1,TRBJ2-7,TGTGCCAGCAGTTCAGGGGGTTTGGGCGAGCAGTACTTC,CASSSGGLGEQYF
TRBV29-1,once,-,TRBJ2-7,TGCAGCGTTGGTGCCCCCTCGGACACTCACTCCTACGAGCAGTACTTC,CSVGAPSDTHSYEQYF
TRBV20-1,-,-,TRBJ1-5,TGCAGTGCTAGAGGGGTGGCTGAGACCAGCAATCAGCCCCAGCATTTT,CSARGVAETSNQPQHF
TRBV6-2/TRBV6-3,-,TRBD1,TRBJ1-1,TGTGCCAGCAGTACAGGGGAGAGAACTGAAGCTTTCTTT,CASSTGERTEAFF
TRBV27,-,TRBD1,TRBJ1-6,TGTGCCAGCAGTTTAGTTTTCTCCGGACAGGGGTATTCACCCCTCCACTTT,CASSLVFSGQGYSPLHF
TRBV3-1,once,TRBD1,TRBJ2-4,TGTGCCAGCAGCCCAGAGGGGGCCGCTACTTTAGCCAAAAACATTCAGTACTTC,CASSPEGAATLAKNIQYF
TRBV7-9,-,-,TRBJ2-7,TGTGCCAGCAGCTTAGTCAGGTTAGGAGGCCACGAGCAGTACTTC,CASSLVRLGGHEQYF
TRBV10-3,-,-,TRBJ2-7,TGTGCCATCAGAACGAGCTACGAGCAGTACTTC,CAIRTSYEQYF
TRBV27,-,-,TRBJ2-7,TGTGCCAGCAGTTCAAGCTCCTACGAGCAGTACTTC,CASSSSSYEQYF